The next 12 T cell receptor beta chains were all read from a single sample in a study of T cell responses to AZD1222 COVID-19 vaccine. Produced via immunoSEQ multiplex PCR; TCRdb's table is partial and in-frame only. The sample comprises about 170,000 clones, 90% to 95% of which are singletons, and about 3.9% rests with the top ten. Here the sequenced sample was peripheral blood, taken on day 0 of AZD1222 vaccination. The receptors were gathered from an adult in good health.

CDR3 sequence reads: CASSYLGPMNTEAFF. In DNA form, the CDR3 reads TGTGCCAGCAGTTACTTGGGCCCAATGAACACTGAAGCTTTCTTT. The rearrangement links TRBV6-5 to TRBJ1-1, with D hard to call. The V end lost 1 base, the J end lost 0 bases, and 9 bases lay between the germline ends. The germline CDR1 and CDR2 sequences are MNHEY and SVGAGI. The CDR3 has 15 amino acids.

This chain uses TRBV7-2 with TRBJ1-5; D gene unclear. This CDR3 has 15 residues. Germline lookup yields CDR1 SGHTA and CDR2 FQGNSA. V lost 3 bases to trimming and J lost 1 base, with 10 bases between them. CDR3 sequence (DNA): TGTGCCAGCAGCTTCTGGGGAAGAAGCAATCAGCCCCAGCATTTT. It translates to CASSFWGRSNQPQHF.

This clone occurred once. The chain has TRBV5-1 and TRBJ1-4, with no clear D. The CDR3 length is 16 residues. V dropped 3 bases and J dropped 0 bases, with 12 bases sitting between them. Germline V gives CDR1 SGHRS, CDR2 YFSETQ. The chain's CDR3 is CASSSLQGPTNEKLFF. The CDR3 DNA follows: TGCGCCAGCAGCTCGCTACAAGGCCCAACTAATGAAAAACTGTTTTTT.

V usage is TRBV9 and J usage is TRBJ2-2; D gene uncertain. Per germline, CDR1 SGDLS and CDR2 YYNGEE. CDR3 size: 15 residues. V dropped 0 bases and J dropped 9 bases, with 15 bases sitting between them. In nucleotides, the CDR3 is TGTGCCAGCAGCGTAGCGGTGGGCTTTGGGAGGGAGCTGTTTTTT. Translating gives CASSVAVGFGRELFF.

This sequence joins TRBV19 and TRBJ1-4; a possible D gene is TRBD1 (5 bases). V was shortened by 1 base and J by 11 bases, with 14 bases between the two germline ends. Germline V lookup: CDR1 LNHDA, CDR2 SQIVND (reference sequence). The CDR3 is 14 residues long. DNA of the CDR3: TGTGCCAGTAGTATAGCTACAGGCGCTGGGAAACTGTTTTTT. Translating it yields CASSIATGAGKLFF.

The rearrangement links TRBV11-3 to TRBJ1-1; D is possibly TRBD1 (6 bases). With 1 base removed from V and 4 bases from J, the gap between germline ends came to 13 bases. Germline V gene sequence: CDR1 SGHNT, CDR2 YENEEA. The CDR3 covers 15 residues. CDR3 coding DNA: TGTGCCAGCAGCTTAGGTCGGGGGCTCGGCACTGAAGCTTTCTTT. Translated, it gives CASSLGRGLGTEAFF. Supplemented by reference TRBV11-3 and TRBJ1-1, the full variable domain reads EAGVVQSPRYKIIEKKQPVAFWCNPISGHNTLYWYLQNLGQGPELLIRYENEEAVDDSQLPKDRFSAERLKGVDSTLKIQPAELGDSAVYLCASSLGRGLGTEAFFGQGTRLTVV.

This chain uses TRBV3-1 (or the pseudogene TRBV3-2) with TRBJ2-1, with D perhaps matching TRBD1 (5 bases). CDR1 LGHDT and CDR2 YNNKEL come from the germline V gene (reference sequence). V dropped 4 bases and J dropped 0 bases, with 16 bases sitting between them. The CDR3 sequence is 17 residues long. The CDR3 reads CASSPPGRSSSYNEQFF. The CDR3 DNA is TGTGCCAGCAGCCCTCCAGGGCGGTCGAGCTCCTACAATGAGCAGTTCTTC.

This chain uses TRBV27 with TRBJ1-1, with 7 bases lining up with TRBD1. Trimming cost V 4 bases and J 0 bases; bases outside gene matches: 5. CDR3 length: 15 residues. Germline loops: CDR1 MNHEY, CDR2 SMNVEV (reference sequence). CDR3 in DNA: TGTGCCAGCAGTTCCGGACAGGACTTGAACACTGAAGCTTTCTTT. Its protein is CASSSGQDLNTEAFF.

The chain recombines TRBV4-2 with TRBJ2-2; possible D gene TRBD2, 6 bases. Germline CDR1 is LGHNA and CDR2 is YNFKEQ. The CDR3 extends over 17 amino acids. Trimming pared 1 base from V and 0 bases from J, leaving 12 bases between. This CDR3 reads CASSQGHRGSNTGELFF. CDR3 coding DNA: TGTGCCAGCAGCCAAGGGCATCGGGGGTCGAACACCGGGGAGCTGTTTTTT.

The chain joins TRBV18 to TRBJ2-3; D is perhaps TRBD1 or TRBD2 (6 bases each). Germline V gene sequence: CDR1 KGHSH, CDR2 LQKENI. The CDR3 spans 13 residues. The V gene lost 6 bases and the J gene lost 4 bases, with 11 bases spanning the gap. CDR3 sequence: CASSDRGPDTQYF. In nucleotides, the CDR3 is TGTGCCAGCTCGGACCGGGGGCCAGATACGCAGTATTTT.

The chain recombines TRBV27 with TRBJ1-1; D not resolved. Trimming stripped 2 bases from V and 3 bases from J, with 13 bases between. Germline V gives CDR1 MNHEY, CDR2 SMNVEV (reference sequence). The length of the CDR3 is 15 residues. The CDR3 loop is CASSLGTSGYTEAFF. CDR3 coding DNA: TGTGCCAGCAGTTTAGGCACCTCGGGGTACACTGAAGCTTTCTTT.

V gene TRBV12-3 or TRBV12-4 combines with J gene TRBJ1-2; D not certain. The CDR3 runs to 12 residues. V lost 5 bases and J 8 bases, leaving 12 bases between the germline ends. CDR3 protein: CASSPRVEGYTF. The CDR3 DNA reads as TGTGCCAGCAGTCCAAGGGTGGAAGGCTACACCTTC.